This T cell receptor beta chain derives from a study of cytomegalovirus exposure and HLA in healthy donors. Notes on the study in general: In a later analysis, first-cohort TCR clusters were found to tend to co-occur in the approximately 120 validation repertoires. Associated with cytomegalovirus, according to the listing, were around 160 TCR beta chains. It was confirmed in vitro that a few of the CMV-associated chains were specific for CMV antigens. Accounts indicate the classifier identified cytomegalovirus status with strong specificity and sensitivity.

Losses at the gene ends were 6 bases for V and 3 bases for J; bases not matched to a gene: 5. In germline, CDR1 is SNHLY, CDR2 FYNNEI. This CDR3 is built from 14 residues. TCRdb keeps only in-frame clones here, not all; method: immunoSEQ multiplex PCR. The repertoire holds fewer than 70,000 clones, with approximately 90% as singletons. This clone has just a few counts. Its antigen is still unknown. The sequence came from a man between 18 and 35 years old in good health and CMV-seronegative. The rearrangement links TRBV2 to TRBJ1-1, with 9 bases that match TRBD1. Material: PBMCs. The DNA for the CDR3 is TGTGCCAGCAGCTGGACAGGGGTGGACACTGAAGCTTTCTTT. This codes for CASSWTGVDTEAFF.